This is a list of T cell receptor beta chains from one sample in a study of graft-versus-host responses after intestinal transplantation. Generated by immunoSEQ multiplex PCR, the TCRdb table keeps only in-frame clones and is missing some. The sample records some 97,000 clones, more than 75% being singletons. Which antigens these TCRs recognize remains unknown. This sample comprised unstimulated CD4+ T cells sorted from spleen or lymph node cells, obtained before transplant. These receptors came from a human donor who was the organ donor for an intestinal transplant. The CDR3 runs from the conserved cysteine through the conserved F or W. A D gene is named only where the DNA matches it firmly. Rows may omit the clone size; those that give it use once, few, many or a size class.

J gene: TRBJ1-5
V gene: TRBV6-1
clone size: NA
D gene: TRBD1
CDR3 protein: CASSKVGQSINQPQHF
CDR3 DNA: TGTGCCAGCAGTAAAGTGGGACAGAGCATCAATCAGCCCCAGCATTTT

J gene: TRBJ1-3
V gene: TRBV19
clone size: NA
D gene: NA
CDR3 protein: CASSIGGLISGNTIYF
CDR3 DNA: TGTGCCAGTAGTATCGGGGGACTTATCTCTGGAAACACCATATATTTT

J gene: TRBJ1-2
V gene: TRBV11-2
clone size: few
D gene: NA
CDR3 protein: CASSWTPRLGAYGYTF
CDR3 DNA: TGTGCCAGCAGCTGGACACCCCGGTTGGGGGCGTATGGCTACACCTTC

J gene: TRBJ2-7
V gene: TRBV5-1
clone size: NA
D gene: NA
CDR3 protein: CASSLSAGITPYEQYF
CDR3 DNA: TGCGCCAGCAGCTTGTCTGCAGGGATCACCCCCTACGAGCAGTACTTC

J gene: TRBJ2-3
V gene: TRBV30
clone size: NA
D gene: TRBD2
CDR3 protein: CAWNPTSGGPDTQYF
CDR3 DNA: TGTGCCTGGAACCCGACTAGCGGGGGGCCAGATACGCAGTATTTT

J gene: TRBJ2-4
V gene: TRBV30
clone size: NA
D gene: TRBD2
CDR3 protein: CAWRISGGIVQYF
CDR3 DNA: TGTGCCTGGAGAATAAGCGGGGGAATCGTTCAGTACTTC

J gene: TRBJ2-4
V gene: TRBV28
clone size: NA
D gene: NA
CDR3 protein: CASRGGPSNIQYF
CDR3 DNA: TGTGCCTCCCGCGGGGGCCCGTCGAACATTCAGTACTTC

J gene: TRBJ1-5
V gene: TRBV5-8
clone size: NA
D gene: NA
CDR3 protein: CASSEDRGYQPQHF
CDR3 DNA: TGTGCCAGCAGCGAAGACAGAGGGTATCAGCCCCAGCATTTT

J gene: TRBJ2-3
V gene: TRBV10-2
clone size: NA
D gene: NA
CDR3 protein: CASRQGVITDTQYF
CDR3 DNA: TGCGCCAGCAGACAAGGCGTAATCACAGATACGCAGTATTTT

J gene: TRBJ2-2
V gene: TRBV7-9
clone size: NA
D gene: TRBD1
CDR3 protein: CASSPGGTGELFF
CDR3 DNA: TGTGCCAGCAGCCCAGGGGGCACCGGGGAGCTGTTTTTT

J gene: TRBJ2-1
V gene: TRBV28
clone size: NA
D gene: NA
CDR3 protein: CASRDNRGEFNEQFF
CDR3 DNA: TGTGCCAGCAGAGACAATCGCGGTGAGTTCAATGAGCAGTTCTTC

J gene: TRBJ1-5
V gene: TRBV19
clone size: NA
D gene: TRBD1
CDR3 protein: CASTGTANQPQHF
CDR3 DNA: TGTGCCAGTACTGGGACAGCTAATCAGCCCCAGCATTTT

J gene: TRBJ1-4
V gene: TRBV19
clone size: NA
D gene: TRBD1
CDR3 protein: CASKAGGNSNEKLFF
CDR3 DNA: TGTGCCAGTAAGGCAGGGGGCAATTCTAATGAAAAACTGTTTTTT

J gene: TRBJ2-1
V gene: TRBV7-6
clone size: NA
D gene: NA
CDR3 protein: CASSFSNGGQQFF
CDR3 DNA: TGTGCCAGCAGCTTTAGTAATGGAGGTCAGCAGTTCTTC

J gene: TRBJ1-1
V gene: TRBV5-1
clone size: NA
D gene: NA
CDR3 protein: CASTPTGPAEAFF
CDR3 DNA: TGCGCCAGCACTCCAACAGGGCCTGCTGAAGCTTTCTTT

J gene: TRBJ2-7
V gene: TRBV5-1
clone size: NA
D gene: TRBD1
CDR3 protein: CASSLVGTETYEQYF
CDR3 DNA: TGCGCCAGCAGCTTGGTTGGGACAGAGACCTACGAGCAGTACTTC

J gene: TRBJ2-3
V gene: TRBV5-1
clone size: NA
D gene: TRBD2
CDR3 protein: CASSLGLANPDTQYF
CDR3 DNA: TGCGCCAGCAGCCTGGGACTAGCTAACCCCGATACGCAGTATTTT

J gene: TRBJ1-4
V gene: TRBV27
clone size: once
D gene: NA
CDR3 protein: CASSSLYQGVNEKLFF
CDR3 DNA: TGTGCCAGCAGTTCCCTTTACCAGGGCGTTAATGAAAAACTGTTTTTT

J gene: TRBJ1-1
V gene: TRBV2
clone size: NA
D gene: NA
CDR3 protein: CASSHDLTVNTEAFF
CDR3 DNA: TGTGCCAGCAGTCATGACCTGACAGTGAACACTGAAGCTTTCTTT

J gene: TRBJ2-3
V gene: TRBV29-1
clone size: NA
D gene: TRBD2
CDR3 protein: CSASGGSADTQYF
CDR3 DNA: TGCAGCGCATCGGGCGGGAGCGCAGATACGCAGTATTTT

J gene: TRBJ2-5
V gene: TRBV7-2
clone size: NA
D gene: TRBD2
CDR3 protein: CASSSGTSGGQETQYF
CDR3 DNA: TGTGCCAGCAGCTCCGGGACTAGCGGGGGGCAAGAGACCCAGTACTTC

J gene: TRBJ1-5
V gene: TRBV28
clone size: NA
D gene: NA
CDR3 protein: CASQSYWRGGNQPQHF
CDR3 DNA: TGTGCCAGCCAGTCCTACTGGAGGGGCGGCAATCAGCCCCAGCATTTT

J gene: TRBJ2-5
V gene: TRBV18
clone size: NA
D gene: NA
CDR3 protein: CASSSYQETQYF
CDR3 DNA: TGTGCCAGCTCGTCATACCAAGAGACCCAGTACTTC

J gene: TRBJ2-3
V gene: TRBV29-1
clone size: NA
D gene: TRBD1
CDR3 protein: CSVDMGQVAHTQYF
CDR3 DNA: TGCAGCGTTGATATGGGACAGGTCGCGCATACGCAGTATTTT

J gene: TRBJ2-5
V gene: TRBV30
clone size: once
D gene: NA
CDR3 protein: CAWRSLETQYF
CDR3 DNA: TGTGCCTGGAGGTCCTTAGAGACCCAGTACTTC

J gene: TRBJ1-1
V gene: TRBV10-3
clone size: NA
D gene: NA
CDR3 protein: CAIKSQATEAFF
CDR3 DNA: TGTGCCATCAAAAGTCAGGCAACTGAAGCTTTCTTT